The rows below give T cell receptor beta chains drawn from one sample of a study of T cells in localized non-small cell lung cancer. The repertoire was sequenced with immunoSEQ multiplex PCR; TCRdb's copy has only in-frame clones and lacks some. Of thousands of clones listed, approximately 37% are singletons. The specimen comprised lung tumor tissue, sampled before any cancer treatment. The receptors here all came from a female donor of 60 years or more with stage I lung adenocarcinoma. Each CDR3 is given with its conserved first and last residue. The order of the fields is V gene, clone size, D gene, J gene, CDR3 DNA, CDR3 protein. A D gene is named only where the DNA matches it firmly. Not every row has a clone size; where given, it reads once, few, many or a size class.

V gene: TRBV30; clone size: -; D gene: -; J gene: TRBJ1-5; CDR3 DNA: TGTGCCTGGAGTCGCGACCCCAATCAGCCCCAGCATTTT; CDR3 protein: CAWSRDPNQPQHF
V gene: TRBV11-3; clone size: medium-sized; D gene: TRBD1; J gene: TRBJ2-3; CDR3 DNA: TGTGCCAGCACCAAGGTGCAGGGGGCAGATACGCAGTATTTT; CDR3 protein: CASTKVQGADTQYF
V gene: TRBV7-1; clone size: -; D gene: TRBD2; J gene: TRBJ2-3; CDR3 DNA: TGTGCCAGCAGCTTAATGGGGACTAACACAGATACGCAGTATTTT; CDR3 protein: CASSLMGTNTDTQYF
V gene: TRBV11-3; clone size: few; D gene: -; J gene: TRBJ2-3; CDR3 DNA: TGTGCCAGCAGCCCAGGGTTAGAGTCAGATACGCAGTATTTT; CDR3 protein: CASSPGLESDTQYF
V gene: TRBV28; clone size: -; D gene: -; J gene: TRBJ1-6; CDR3 DNA: TGTGCCAGCAGTCGAACCTCCTATAATTCACCCCTCCACTTT; CDR3 protein: CASSRTSYNSPLHF
V gene: TRBV29-1; clone size: -; D gene: TRBD1; J gene: TRBJ1-4; CDR3 DNA: TGCAGCGTTCTCGGGACAGGGCTAGCAACTAATGAAAAACTGTTTTTT; CDR3 protein: CSVLGTGLATNEKLFF
V gene: TRBV11-3; clone size: few; D gene: -; J gene: TRBJ2-5; CDR3 DNA: TGTGCCAGCAGCTTGGCCAGGGGTGGTCAAGAGACCCAGTACTTC; CDR3 protein: CASSLARGGQETQYF
V gene: TRBV18; clone size: -; D gene: TRBD2; J gene: TRBJ2-3; CDR3 DNA: TGTGCCAGCTCACCACGGTTGGGAGGGGATACGCAGTATTTT; CDR3 protein: CASSPRLGGDTQYF
V gene: TRBV6-8; clone size: -; D gene: -; J gene: TRBJ1-2; CDR3 DNA: TGTGCCATCAGTGGGGGGGCAGGGGAGAACTATGGCTACACCTTC; CDR3 protein: CAISGGAGENYGYTF
V gene: TRBV2; clone size: -; D gene: -; J gene: TRBJ2-5; CDR3 DNA: TGTGCCAGCAGTCCCCAGAGGCTGGGGCAAGAGACCCAGTACTTC; CDR3 protein: CASSPQRLGQETQYF
V gene: TRBV28; clone size: -; D gene: -; J gene: TRBJ1-5; CDR3 DNA: TGTGCCAGCAGTTTAAGGGGGAATAGCAATCAGCCCCAGCATTTT; CDR3 protein: CASSLRGNSNQPQHF
V gene: TRBV30; clone size: few; D gene: -; J gene: TRBJ1-1; CDR3 DNA: TGTGCCTGGAATCACGGACTCCACACTGAAGCTTTCTTT; CDR3 protein: CAWNHGLHTEAFF
V gene: TRBV30; clone size: -; D gene: -; J gene: TRBJ1-2; CDR3 DNA: TGTGCCTGGAGCCTCAGGAGCGGACTTGGCTACACCTTC; CDR3 protein: CAWSLRSGLGYTF
V gene: TRBV9; clone size: medium-sized; D gene: TRBD1; J gene: TRBJ1-1; CDR3 DNA: TGTGCCAGCAGCTTAGGCAGGGGGCATGATGACACTGAAGCTTTCTTT; CDR3 protein: CASSLGRGHDDTEAFF
V gene: TRBV19; clone size: -; D gene: TRBD2; J gene: TRBJ2-2; CDR3 DNA: TGTGCCAGTAGTATTTATCAAATTAAGCGGGAGGAATACTCCCAAAGGTACACCGGGGAGCTGTTTTTT; CDR3 protein: CASSIYQIKREEYSQRYTGELFF
V gene: TRBV30; clone size: -; D gene: -; J gene: TRBJ2-5; CDR3 DNA: TGTGCCTGGAGTATGAGAGGAGGAGAGACCCAGTACTTC; CDR3 protein: CAWSMRGGETQYF
V gene: TRBV6-8; clone size: few; D gene: TRBD2; J gene: TRBJ2-1; CDR3 DNA: TGTGCCAGCAGTTATTCTAGCGGGAGGATGAATGAGCAGTTCTTC; CDR3 protein: CASSYSSGRMNEQFF
V gene: TRBV12-5; clone size: -; D gene: -; J gene: TRBJ2-7; CDR3 DNA: TGTGCCAGCGCCCAGGGGCGATACGAGCAGTACTTC; CDR3 protein: CASAQGRYEQYF
V gene: TRBV10-3; clone size: medium-sized; D gene: -; J gene: TRBJ2-1; CDR3 DNA: TGTGCCACCTCACCCCGGACAATCTACAATGAGCAGTTCTTC; CDR3 protein: CATSPRTIYNEQFF
V gene: TRBV6-8; clone size: -; D gene: -; J gene: TRBJ2-6; CDR3 DNA: TGTGCCAGCAACCCGTCACAGGCCTACTCTGGGGCCAACGTCCTGACTTTC; CDR3 protein: CASNPSQAYSGANVLTF
V gene: TRBV1; clone size: few; D gene: -; J gene: TRBJ1-5; CDR3 DNA: TGCGCCAGCAGCCAAGGCAGGGAAGATCAGCCCCAGCATTTT; CDR3 protein: CASSQGREDQPQHF
V gene: TRBV6-8; clone size: few; D gene: TRBD1; J gene: TRBJ1-5; CDR3 DNA: TGTGCCAGCAGTTACTCGACAGGGACGAGCAATCAGCCCCAGCATTTT; CDR3 protein: CASSYSTGTSNQPQHF
V gene: TRBV2; clone size: -; D gene: -; J gene: TRBJ1-5; CDR3 DNA: TGTGCCAGCAGTGAATTAGATAGCAATCAGCCCCAGCATTTT; CDR3 protein: CASSELDSNQPQHF
V gene: TRBV9; clone size: large; D gene: TRBD2; J gene: TRBJ2-5; CDR3 DNA: TGTGCCAGCCAAGACTGGCGGGGGGAACAAGAGACCCAGTACTTC; CDR3 protein: CASQDWRGEQETQYF
V gene: TRBV6-8; clone size: -; D gene: -; J gene: TRBJ1-2; CDR3 DNA: TGTGCCAGCAAACAAAGTAGTGTCGGGGACTATGGCTACACCTTC; CDR3 protein: CASKQSSVGDYGYTF
V gene: TRBV11-3; clone size: -; D gene: -; J gene: TRBJ2-7; CDR3 DNA: TGTGCCAGCAGCCCACGCGGAGGAGGGGCCTATACCTACGAGCAGTACTTC; CDR3 protein: CASSPRGGGAYTYEQYF
V gene: TRBV18; clone size: -; D gene: -; J gene: TRBJ2-2; CDR3 DNA: TGTGCCAGCTCACCAGAAGGGAGGCCGATAATGAACACCGGGGAGCTGTTTTTT; CDR3 protein: CASSPEGRPIMNTGELFF
V gene: TRBV6-8; clone size: -; D gene: TRBD1; J gene: TRBJ1-2; CDR3 DNA: TGTGCCAGCAGTTACTCCCCCCAGGGGGACTATGGCTACACCTTC; CDR3 protein: CASSYSPQGDYGYTF
V gene: TRBV9; clone size: few; D gene: -; J gene: TRBJ2-7; CDR3 DNA: TGTGCCAGCAGCCCAATAGGGGGCGCGGGGGAGCAGTACTTC; CDR3 protein: CASSPIGGAGEQYF
V gene: TRBV6-8; clone size: few; D gene: -; J gene: TRBJ1-5; CDR3 DNA: TGTGCCAGCAGTTACTCGCACGGGATGGGACAGCCCCAGCATTTT; CDR3 protein: CASSYSHGMGQPQHF
V gene: TRBV10-2; clone size: -; D gene: TRBD2; J gene: TRBJ2-7; CDR3 DNA: TGCGCCAGCAGTGGGACTAGCGGGAAGCTGGCCGAGCAGTACTTC; CDR3 protein: CASSGTSGKLAEQYF
V gene: TRBV6-8; clone size: few; D gene: -; J gene: TRBJ2-5; CDR3 DNA: TGTGCCAGCAGTCTCGGCCATAAGGAGACCCAGTACTTC; CDR3 protein: CASSLGHKETQYF
V gene: TRBV11-3; clone size: -; D gene: -; J gene: TRBJ2-7; CDR3 DNA: TGTGCCAGCAGCTCCCGGGACGGGGGTCACGAGCAGTACTTC; CDR3 protein: CASSSRDGGHEQYF
V gene: TRBV19; clone size: few; D gene: TRBD2; J gene: TRBJ2-3; CDR3 DNA: TGTGCCAGTAGTATCGCCACTAGCGGGAGCACAGATACGCAGTATTTT; CDR3 protein: CASSIATSGSTDTQYF
V gene: TRBV6-8; clone size: -; D gene: TRBD2; J gene: TRBJ2-1; CDR3 DNA: TGTGCCACCTTAGCGGGAAACAATGAGCAGTTCTTC; CDR3 protein: CATLAGNNEQFF
V gene: TRBV15; clone size: -; D gene: TRBD1; J gene: TRBJ2-3; CDR3 DNA: TGTGCCACCAGCAGAGACCAGGGGGCCACAGATACGCAGTATTTT; CDR3 protein: CATSRDQGATDTQYF
V gene: TRBV18; clone size: few; D gene: -; J gene: TRBJ2-5; CDR3 DNA: TGTGCCAGCTCAGGGGCAAACCAAGAGACCCAGTACTTC; CDR3 protein: CASSGANQETQYF
V gene: TRBV10-2; clone size: -; D gene: TRBD2; J gene: TRBJ2-7; CDR3 DNA: TGCGCCAGCACCGATAGCGGGGAGTACGAGCAGTACTTC; CDR3 protein: CASTDSGEYEQYF
V gene: TRBV11-3; clone size: medium-sized; D gene: TRBD2; J gene: TRBJ2-5; CDR3 DNA: TGTGCCAGCAGCTTGGCCGGACTAGCGGGAGGAGAGACCCAGTACTTC; CDR3 protein: CASSLAGLAGGETQYF
V gene: TRBV5-1; clone size: -; D gene: TRBD1; J gene: TRBJ2-5; CDR3 DNA: TGCGCCAGCAGCTTGGGGGCAGGGGGAGAGACCCAGTACTTC; CDR3 protein: CASSLGAGGETQYF
V gene: TRBV11-3; clone size: medium-sized; D gene: -; J gene: TRBJ2-3; CDR3 DNA: TGTGCCAGCAGCCAACGGCAGAGCACAGATACGCAGTATTTT; CDR3 protein: CASSQRQSTDTQYF
V gene: TRBV28; clone size: -; D gene: TRBD2; J gene: TRBJ2-2; CDR3 DNA: TGTGCCAGCAGTTCCTCCATCGGACTAGCGGGAGAACGCGGGGAGCTGTTTTTT; CDR3 protein: CASSSSIGLAGERGELFF
V gene: TRBV28; clone size: large; D gene: -; J gene: TRBJ1-3; CDR3 DNA: TGTGCCAGCCAGTCGGTAGGAAACACCATATATTTT; CDR3 protein: CASQSVGNTIYF
V gene: TRBV6-8; clone size: few; D gene: -; J gene: TRBJ2-1; CDR3 DNA: TGTGCCAGCAGTGCCCAACATGGGAATGAGCAGTTCTTC; CDR3 protein: CASSAQHGNEQFF
V gene: TRBV18; clone size: once; D gene: TRBD1; J gene: TRBJ2-1; CDR3 DNA: TGTGCCAGCTCACCACCCCACAGGGGCAATGAGCAGTTCTTC; CDR3 protein: CASSPPHRGNEQFF
V gene: TRBV19; clone size: -; D gene: TRBD1; J gene: TRBJ1-5; CDR3 DNA: TGTGCCAGTAGTATAGATCAGGGGGTAGGCAATCAGCCCCAGCATTTT; CDR3 protein: CASSIDQGVGNQPQHF
V gene: TRBV23-1; clone size: -; D gene: -; J gene: TRBJ2-7; CDR3 DNA: TGCGCCAGCAGTCACCCCCCAGGGTGCGAGCAGTACTTC; CDR3 protein: CASSHPPGCEQYF
V gene: TRBV2; clone size: few; D gene: -; J gene: TRBJ2-7; CDR3 DNA: TGTGCCAGCGTATCCTCGGACCAGGCGTCTGGCGAGCAGTACTTC; CDR3 protein: CASVSSDQASGEQYF